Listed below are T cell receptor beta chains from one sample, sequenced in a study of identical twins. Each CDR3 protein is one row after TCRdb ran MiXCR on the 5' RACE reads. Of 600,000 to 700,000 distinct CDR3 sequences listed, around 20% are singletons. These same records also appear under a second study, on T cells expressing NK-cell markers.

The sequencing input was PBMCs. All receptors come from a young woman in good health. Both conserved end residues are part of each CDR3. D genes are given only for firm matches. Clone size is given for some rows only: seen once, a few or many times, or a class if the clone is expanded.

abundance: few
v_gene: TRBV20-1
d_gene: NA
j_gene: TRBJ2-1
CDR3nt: TGCAGTGCTCCCCTTTCTAGTAGGCCTTACAATGAGCAGTTCTTC
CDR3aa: CSAPLSSRPYNEQFF

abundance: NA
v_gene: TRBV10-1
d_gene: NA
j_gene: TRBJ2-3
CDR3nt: TGCGCCAGCAGCCAGGGTCTCCAGCACACAGATACGCAGTATTTT
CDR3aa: CASSQGLQHTDTQYF

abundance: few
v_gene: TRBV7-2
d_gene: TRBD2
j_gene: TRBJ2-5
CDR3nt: TGTGCCAGCAGCTTGAGTGGGAGGGTTGAGACCCAGTACTTC
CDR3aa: CASSLSGRVETQYF

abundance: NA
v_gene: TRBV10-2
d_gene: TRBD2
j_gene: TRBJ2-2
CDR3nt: TGCGCCAGCAGTGAGGGAGCGGGAGGGCTAAACACCGGGGAGCTGTTTTTT
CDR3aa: CASSEGAGGLNTGELFF

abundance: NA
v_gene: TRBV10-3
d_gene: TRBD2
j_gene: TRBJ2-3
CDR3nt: TGTGCCACCGCAGCGGGGCCTAGCACAGATACGCAGTATTTT
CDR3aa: CATAAGPSTDTQYF

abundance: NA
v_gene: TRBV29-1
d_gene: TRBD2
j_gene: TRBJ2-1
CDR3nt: TGCAGCTACCTGGGGGTAGCGGGAGATTACAATGAGCAGTTCTTC
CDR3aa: CSYLGVAGDYNEQFF

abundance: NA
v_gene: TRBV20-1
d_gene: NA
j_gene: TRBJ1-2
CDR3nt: TGCAGTGCTAGAGCCATAGGGTCGTTCCTCGACTATGGCTACACCTTC
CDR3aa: CSARAIGSFLDYGYTF

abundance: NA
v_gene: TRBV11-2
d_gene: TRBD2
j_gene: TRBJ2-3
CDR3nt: TGTGCCAGCACTAGCGGGATGGATACGCAGTATTTT
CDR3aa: CASTSGMDTQYF

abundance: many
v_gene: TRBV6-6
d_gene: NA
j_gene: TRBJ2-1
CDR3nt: TGTGCCAGCAGTCCTGACACTTACAATGAGCAGTTCTTC
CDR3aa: CASSPDTYNEQFF

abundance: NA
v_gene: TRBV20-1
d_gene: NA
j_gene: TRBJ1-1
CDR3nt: TGCAGTGCTAGTCAGGTATTCACTGAAGCTTTCTTT
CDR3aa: CSASQVFTEAFF

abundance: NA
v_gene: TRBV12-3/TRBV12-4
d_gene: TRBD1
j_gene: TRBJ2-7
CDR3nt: TGTGCCAGCCAGAACAGGGGGACCTACGAGCAGTACTTC
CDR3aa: CASQNRGTYEQYF

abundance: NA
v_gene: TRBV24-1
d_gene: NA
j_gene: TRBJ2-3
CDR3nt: TGTGCCACCAGTGAGGCAGGTGCTACGCAGTATTTT
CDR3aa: CATSEAGATQYF

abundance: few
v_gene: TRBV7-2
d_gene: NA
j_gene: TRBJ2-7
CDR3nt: TGTGCCAGCAGCTTGAGTTTGGTCGCGGGAAGCTACGAGCAGTACTTC
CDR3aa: CASSLSLVAGSYEQYF

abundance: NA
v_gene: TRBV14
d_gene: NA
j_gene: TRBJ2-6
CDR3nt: TGTGCCAGCAGCCAAGCGGGATATGGGGCCAACGTCCTGACTTTC
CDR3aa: CASSQAGYGANVLTF

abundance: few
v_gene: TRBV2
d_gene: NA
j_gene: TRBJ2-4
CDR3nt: TGTGCCAGCAGTCGGGAGAGCCAGATCAAAAACATTCAGTACTTC
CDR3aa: CASSRESQIKNIQYF

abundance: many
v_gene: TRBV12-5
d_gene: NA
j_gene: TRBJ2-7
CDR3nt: TGTGCTAGTGGCCCGGACGGAGTCTACGAGCAGTACTTC
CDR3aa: CASGPDGVYEQYF

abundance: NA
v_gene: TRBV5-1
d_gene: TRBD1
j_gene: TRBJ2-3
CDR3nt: TGCGCCAGCCGACCGGGACAGCCTTCGGAAGATACGCAGTATTTT
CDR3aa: CASRPGQPSEDTQYF